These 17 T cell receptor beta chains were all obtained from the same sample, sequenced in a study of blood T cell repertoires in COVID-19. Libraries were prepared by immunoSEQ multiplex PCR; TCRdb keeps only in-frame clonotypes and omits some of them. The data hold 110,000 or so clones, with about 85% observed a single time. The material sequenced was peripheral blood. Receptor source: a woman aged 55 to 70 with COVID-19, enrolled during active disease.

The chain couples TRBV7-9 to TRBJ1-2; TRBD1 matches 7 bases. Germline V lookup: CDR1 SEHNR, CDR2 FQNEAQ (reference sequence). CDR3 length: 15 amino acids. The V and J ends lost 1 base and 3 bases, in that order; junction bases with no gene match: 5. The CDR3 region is CASSLGTGVDYGYTF. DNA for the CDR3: TGTGCCAGCAGCTTAGGGACAGGAGTCGACTATGGCTACACCTTC.

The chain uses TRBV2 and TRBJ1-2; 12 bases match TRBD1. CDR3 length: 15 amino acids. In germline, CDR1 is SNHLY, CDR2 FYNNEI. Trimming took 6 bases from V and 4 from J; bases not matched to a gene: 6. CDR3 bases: TGTGCCAGCAGGCCCGGGACAGGGGGCGGCTATGGCTACACCTTC. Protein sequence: CASRPGTGGGYGYTF.

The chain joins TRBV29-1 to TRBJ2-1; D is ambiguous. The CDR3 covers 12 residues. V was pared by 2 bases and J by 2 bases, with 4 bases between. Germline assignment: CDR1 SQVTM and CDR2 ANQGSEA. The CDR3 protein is CSVELAYNEQFF. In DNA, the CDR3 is TGCAGCGTTGAACTAGCCTACAATGAGCAGTTCTTC.

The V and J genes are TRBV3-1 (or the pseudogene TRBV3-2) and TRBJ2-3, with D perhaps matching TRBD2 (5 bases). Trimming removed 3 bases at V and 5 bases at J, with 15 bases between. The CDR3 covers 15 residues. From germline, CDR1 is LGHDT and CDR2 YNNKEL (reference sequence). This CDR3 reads CASSQDWVRVDTQYF. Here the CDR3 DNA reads TGTGCCAGCAGCCAGGACTGGGTACGTGTAGATACGCAGTATTTT.

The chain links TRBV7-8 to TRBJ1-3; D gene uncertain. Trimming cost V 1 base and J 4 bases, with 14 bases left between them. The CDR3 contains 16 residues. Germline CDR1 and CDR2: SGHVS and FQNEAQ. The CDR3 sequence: CASSLETRALGNTIYF. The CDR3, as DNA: TGTGCCAGCAGCTTAGAGACGAGGGCTTTGGGAAACACCATATATTTT. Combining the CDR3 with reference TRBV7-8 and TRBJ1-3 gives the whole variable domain GAGVSQSPRYKVAKRGQDVALRCDPISGHVSLFWYQQALGQGPEFLTYFQNEAQLDKSGLPSDRFFAERPEGSVSTLKIQRTQQEDSAVYLCASSLETRALGNTIYFGEGSWLTVV.

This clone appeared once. The CDR3 DNA follows: TGTGCCACAACAGACCATAATTCACCCCTCCACTTT. Translated, it gives CATTDHNSPLHF. This chain connects TRBV19 to TRBJ1-6, with no clear D. V dropped 10 bases and J dropped 5 bases, with 9 bases sitting between them. This CDR3 is built from 12 residues. Germline V lookup: CDR1 LNHDA, CDR2 SQIVND (reference sequence).

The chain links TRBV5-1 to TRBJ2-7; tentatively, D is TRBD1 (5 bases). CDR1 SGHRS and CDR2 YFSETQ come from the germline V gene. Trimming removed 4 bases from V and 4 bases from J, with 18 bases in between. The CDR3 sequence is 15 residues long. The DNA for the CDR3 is TGCGCCAGCAGCCCCGCCGGGCAGGGAAGGTACGAGCAGTACTTC. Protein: CASSPAGQGRYEQYF. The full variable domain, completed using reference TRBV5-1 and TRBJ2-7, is KAGVTQTPRYLIKTRGQQVTLSCSPISGHRSVSWYQQTPGQGLQFLFEYFSETQRNKGNFPGRFSGRQFSNSRSEMNVSTLELGDSALYLCASSPAGQGRYEQYFGPGTRLTVT.

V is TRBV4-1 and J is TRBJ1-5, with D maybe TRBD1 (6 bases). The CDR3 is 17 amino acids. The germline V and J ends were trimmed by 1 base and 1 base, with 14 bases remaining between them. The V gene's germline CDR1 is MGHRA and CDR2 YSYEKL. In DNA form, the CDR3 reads TGCGCCAGCAGCCAAGGCGGGGGGCTGGGGAGCAATCAGCCCCAGCATTTT. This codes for CASSQGGGLGSNQPQHF.

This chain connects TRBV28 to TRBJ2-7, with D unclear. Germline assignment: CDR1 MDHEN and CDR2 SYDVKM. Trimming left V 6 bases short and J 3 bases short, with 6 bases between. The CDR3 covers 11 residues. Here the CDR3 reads CASSLLYEQYF. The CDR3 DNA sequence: TGTGCCAGCAGCCTCCTCTACGAGCAGTACTTC.

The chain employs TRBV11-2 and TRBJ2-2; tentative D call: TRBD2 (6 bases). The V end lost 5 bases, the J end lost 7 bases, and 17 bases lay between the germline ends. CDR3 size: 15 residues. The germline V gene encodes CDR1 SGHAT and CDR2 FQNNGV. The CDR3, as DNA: TGTGCCAGCAGCCCGAGGGTAGGAGGGAGCGGGGAGCTGTTTTTT. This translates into CASSPRVGGSGELFF.

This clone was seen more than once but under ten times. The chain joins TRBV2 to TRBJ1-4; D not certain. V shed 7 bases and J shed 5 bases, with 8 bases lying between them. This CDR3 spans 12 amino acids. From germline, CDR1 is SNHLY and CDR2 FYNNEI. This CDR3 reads CASTGSNEKLFF. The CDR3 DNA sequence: TGTGCCAGCACGGGGTCGAATGAAAAACTGTTTTTT.

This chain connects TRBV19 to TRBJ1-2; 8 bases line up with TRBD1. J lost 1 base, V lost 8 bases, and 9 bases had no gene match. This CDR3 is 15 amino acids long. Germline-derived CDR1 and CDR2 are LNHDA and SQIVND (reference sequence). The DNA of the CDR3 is TGTGCCAGTCACCCGGGACAGGCCGTTAACTATGGCTACACCTTC. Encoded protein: CASHPGQAVNYGYTF.

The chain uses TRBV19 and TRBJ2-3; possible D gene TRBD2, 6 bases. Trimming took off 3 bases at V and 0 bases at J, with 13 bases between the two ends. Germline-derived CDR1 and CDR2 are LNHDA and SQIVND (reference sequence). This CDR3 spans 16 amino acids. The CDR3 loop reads CASSIRVSGSTDTQYF. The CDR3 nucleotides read TGTGCCAGTAGTATTCGGGTTAGCGGCAGCACAGATACGCAGTATTTT.

The CDR3 sequence: CASSQRLPNTGELFF. The CDR3 nucleotides are TGTGCCAGCAGCCAAAGACTCCCGAACACCGGGGAGCTGTTTTTT. This sequence joins TRBV3-1 (or the pseudogene TRBV3-2) and TRBJ2-2; no clear D. V lost 2 bases and J lost 0, with 7 bases in between. CDR1 and CDR2 (germline): LGHDT, YNNKEL (reference sequence). There are 15 residues in the CDR3.

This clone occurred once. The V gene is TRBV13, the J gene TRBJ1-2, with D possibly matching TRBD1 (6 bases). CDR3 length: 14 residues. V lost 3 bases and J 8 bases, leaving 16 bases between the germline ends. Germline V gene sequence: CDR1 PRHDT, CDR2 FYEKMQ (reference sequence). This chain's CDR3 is CASSFGRGDWGYTF. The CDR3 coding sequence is TGTGCCAGCAGCTTTGGGAGGGGGGATTGGGGCTACACCTTC.

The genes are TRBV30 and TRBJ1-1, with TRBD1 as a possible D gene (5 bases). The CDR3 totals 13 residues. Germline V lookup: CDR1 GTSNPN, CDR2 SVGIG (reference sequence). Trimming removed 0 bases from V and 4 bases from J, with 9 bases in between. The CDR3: CAWSVGASTEAFF. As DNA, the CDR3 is TGTGCCTGGAGTGTAGGGGCGAGCACTGAAGCTTTCTTT.

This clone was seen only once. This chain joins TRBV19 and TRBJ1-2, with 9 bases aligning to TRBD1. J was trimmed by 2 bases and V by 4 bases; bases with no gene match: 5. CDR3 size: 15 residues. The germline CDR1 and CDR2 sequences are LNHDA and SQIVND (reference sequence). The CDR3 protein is CASSTAGQGNYGYTF. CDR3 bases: TGTGCCAGTAGTACCGCGGGACAGGGCAACTATGGCTACACCTTC.